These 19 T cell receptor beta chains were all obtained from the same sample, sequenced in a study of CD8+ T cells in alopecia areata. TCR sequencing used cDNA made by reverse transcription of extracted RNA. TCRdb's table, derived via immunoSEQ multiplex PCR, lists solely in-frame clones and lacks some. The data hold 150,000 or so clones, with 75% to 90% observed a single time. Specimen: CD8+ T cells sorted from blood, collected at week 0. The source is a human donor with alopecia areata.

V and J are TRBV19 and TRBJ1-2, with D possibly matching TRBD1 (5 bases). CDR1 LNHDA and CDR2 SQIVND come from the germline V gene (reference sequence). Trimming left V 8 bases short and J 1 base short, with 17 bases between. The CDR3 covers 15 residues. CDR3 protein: CASALIGDFNYGYTF. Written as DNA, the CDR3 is TGTGCCAGTGCGTTGATCGGGGACTTTAACTATGGCTACACCTTC. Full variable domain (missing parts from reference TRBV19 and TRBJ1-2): DGGITQSPKYLFRKEGQNVTLSCEQNLNHDAMYWYRQDPGQGLRLIYYSQIVNDFQKGDIAEGYSVSREKKESFPLTVTSAQKNPTAFYLCASALIGDFNYGYTFGSGTRLTVV.

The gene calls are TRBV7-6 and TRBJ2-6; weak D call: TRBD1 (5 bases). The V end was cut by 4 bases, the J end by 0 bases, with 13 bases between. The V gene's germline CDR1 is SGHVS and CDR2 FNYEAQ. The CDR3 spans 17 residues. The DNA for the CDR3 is TGTGCCAGCAGCTACATCCCCGACAGCTCTGGGGCCAACGTCCTGACTTTC. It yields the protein CASSYIPDSSGANVLTF.

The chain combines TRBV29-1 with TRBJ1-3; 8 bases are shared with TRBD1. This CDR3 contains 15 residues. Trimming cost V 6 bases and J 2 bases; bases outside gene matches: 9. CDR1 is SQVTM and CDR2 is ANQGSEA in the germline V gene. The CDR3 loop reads CSVLTGEFAGNTIYF. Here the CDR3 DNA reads TGCAGCGTCCTGACAGGGGAATTTGCTGGAAACACCATATATTTT.

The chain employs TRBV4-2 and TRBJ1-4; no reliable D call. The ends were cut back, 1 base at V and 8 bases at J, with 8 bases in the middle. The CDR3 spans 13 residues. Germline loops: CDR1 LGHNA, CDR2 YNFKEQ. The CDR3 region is CASSQVLEEKLFF. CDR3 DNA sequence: TGTGCCAGCAGCCAAGTCCTTGAGGAAAAACTGTTTTTT.

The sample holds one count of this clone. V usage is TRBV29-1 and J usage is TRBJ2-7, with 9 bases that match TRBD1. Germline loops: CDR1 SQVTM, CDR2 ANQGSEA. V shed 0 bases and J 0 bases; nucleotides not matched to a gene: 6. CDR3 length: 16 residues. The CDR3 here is CSVEDYGTGNSYEQYF. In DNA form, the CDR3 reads TGCAGCGTTGAAGATTATGGGACAGGGAACTCCTACGAGCAGTACTTC.

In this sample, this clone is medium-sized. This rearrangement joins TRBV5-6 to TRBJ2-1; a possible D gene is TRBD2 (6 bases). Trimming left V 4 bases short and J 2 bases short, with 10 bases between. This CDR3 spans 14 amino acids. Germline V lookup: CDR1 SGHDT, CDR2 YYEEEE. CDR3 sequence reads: CASSQGLTYNEQFF. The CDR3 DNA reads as TGTGCCAGCAGCCAGGGACTGACCTACAATGAGCAGTTCTTC.

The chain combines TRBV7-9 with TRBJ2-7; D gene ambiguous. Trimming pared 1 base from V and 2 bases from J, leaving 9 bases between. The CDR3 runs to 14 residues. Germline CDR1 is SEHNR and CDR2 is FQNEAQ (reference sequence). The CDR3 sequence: CASSLGQLPYEQYF. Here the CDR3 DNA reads TGTGCCAGCAGCTTAGGGCAGTTACCCTACGAGCAGTACTTC.

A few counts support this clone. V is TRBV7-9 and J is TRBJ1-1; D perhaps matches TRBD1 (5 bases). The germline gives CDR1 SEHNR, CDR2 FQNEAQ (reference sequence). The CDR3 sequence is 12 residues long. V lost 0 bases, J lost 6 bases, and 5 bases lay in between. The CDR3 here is CASSLAGAEAFF. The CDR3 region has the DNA TGTGCCAGCAGCTTAGCGGGGGCTGAAGCTTTCTTT.

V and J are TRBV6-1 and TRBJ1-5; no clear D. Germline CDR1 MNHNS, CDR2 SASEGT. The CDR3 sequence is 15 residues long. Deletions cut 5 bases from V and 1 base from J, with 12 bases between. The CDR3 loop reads CASSLPALSNQPQHF. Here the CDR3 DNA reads TGTGCCAGCAGTCTCCCGGCTCTAAGCAATCAGCCCCAGCATTTT.

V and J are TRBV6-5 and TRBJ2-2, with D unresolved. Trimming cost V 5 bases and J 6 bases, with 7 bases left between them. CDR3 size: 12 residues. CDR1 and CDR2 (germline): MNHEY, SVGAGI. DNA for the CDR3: TGTGCCAGCAGTCCCGTATCCGGGGAGCTGTTTTTT. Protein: CASSPVSGELFF.

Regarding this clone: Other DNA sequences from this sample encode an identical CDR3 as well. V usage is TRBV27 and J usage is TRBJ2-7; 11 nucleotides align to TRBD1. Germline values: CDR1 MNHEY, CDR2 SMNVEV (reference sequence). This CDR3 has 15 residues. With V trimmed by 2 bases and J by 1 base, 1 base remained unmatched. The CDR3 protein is CASSLGTGGSYEQYF. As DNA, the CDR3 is TGTGCCAGCAGTTTAGGGACAGGGGGTTCCTACGAGCAGTACTTC.

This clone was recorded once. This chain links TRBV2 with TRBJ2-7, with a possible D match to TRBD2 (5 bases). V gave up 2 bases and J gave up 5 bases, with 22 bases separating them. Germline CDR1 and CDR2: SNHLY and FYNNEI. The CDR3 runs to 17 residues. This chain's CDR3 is CASSEFYRERVDDEQYF. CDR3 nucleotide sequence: TGTGCCAGCAGTGAATTTTATCGGGAAAGGGTGGATGACGAGCAGTACTTC. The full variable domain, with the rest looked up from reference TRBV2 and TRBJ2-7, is EPEVTQTPSHQVTQMGQEVILRCVPISNHLYFYWYRQILGQKVEFLVSFYNNEISEKSEIFDDQFSVERPDGSNFTLKIRSTKLEDSAMYFCASSEFYRERVDDEQYFGPGTRLTVT.

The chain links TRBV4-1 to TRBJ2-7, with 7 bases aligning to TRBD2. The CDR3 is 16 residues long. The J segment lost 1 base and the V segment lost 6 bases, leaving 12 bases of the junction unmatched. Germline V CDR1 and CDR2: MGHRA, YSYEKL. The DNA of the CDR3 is TGCGCCAGCAGTCCTGCGGCGGGAGAGGGGTCCTACGAGCAGTACTTC. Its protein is CASSPAAGEGSYEQYF.

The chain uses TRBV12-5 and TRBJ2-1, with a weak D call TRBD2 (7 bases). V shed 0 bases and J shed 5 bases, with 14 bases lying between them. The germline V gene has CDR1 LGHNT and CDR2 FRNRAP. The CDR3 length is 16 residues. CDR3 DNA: TGTGCTAGTGGTTTGGTAAGAGGGGGGGAACACAATGAGCAGTTCTTC. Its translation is CASGLVRGGEHNEQFF.

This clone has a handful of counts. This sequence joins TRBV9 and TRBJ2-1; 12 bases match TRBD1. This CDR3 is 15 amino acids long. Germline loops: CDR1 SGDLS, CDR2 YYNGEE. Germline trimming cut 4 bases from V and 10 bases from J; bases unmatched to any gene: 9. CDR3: CASSRDRGLLGEQFF. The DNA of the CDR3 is TGTGCCAGCAGCCGGGACAGGGGGCTTCTTGGGGAGCAGTTCTTC.

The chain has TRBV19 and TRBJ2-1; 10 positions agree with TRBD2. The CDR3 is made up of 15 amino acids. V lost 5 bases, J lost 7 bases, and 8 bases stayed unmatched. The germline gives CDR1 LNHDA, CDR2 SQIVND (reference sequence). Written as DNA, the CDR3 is TGTGCCAGTAGTTTAATAGCGGGGGGAATAAATGAGCAGTTCTTC. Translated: CASSLIAGGINEQFF. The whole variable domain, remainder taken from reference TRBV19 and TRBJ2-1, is DGGITQSPKYLFRKEGQNVTLSCEQNLNHDAMYWYRQDPGQGLRLIYYSQIVNDFQKGDIAEGYSVSREKKESFPLTVTSAQKNPTAFYLCASSLIAGGINEQFFGPGTRLTVL.

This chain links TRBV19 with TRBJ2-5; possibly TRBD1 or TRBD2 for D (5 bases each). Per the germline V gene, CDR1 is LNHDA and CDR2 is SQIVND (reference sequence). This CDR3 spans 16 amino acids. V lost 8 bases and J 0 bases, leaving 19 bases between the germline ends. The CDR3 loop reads CASAPRDGAHQETQYF. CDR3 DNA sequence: TGTGCCAGTGCCCCGAGGGACGGGGCCCACCAAGAGACCCAGTACTTC.

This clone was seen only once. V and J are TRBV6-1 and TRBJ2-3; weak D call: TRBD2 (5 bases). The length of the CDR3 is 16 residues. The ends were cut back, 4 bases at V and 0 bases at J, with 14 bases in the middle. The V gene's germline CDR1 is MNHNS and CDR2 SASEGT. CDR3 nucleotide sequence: TGTGCCAGCAGTGCCCTAGCCGGAGAGAGCACAGATACGCAGTATTTT. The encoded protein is CASSALAGESTDTQYF.

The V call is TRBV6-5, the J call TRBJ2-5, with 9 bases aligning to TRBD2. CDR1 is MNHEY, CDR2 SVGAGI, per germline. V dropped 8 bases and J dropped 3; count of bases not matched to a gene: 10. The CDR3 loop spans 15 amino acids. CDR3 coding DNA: TGTGCCAGCTGGGGGGTAGCGGGAGTAAAAGAGACCCAGTACTTC. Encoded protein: CASWGVAGVKETQYF.